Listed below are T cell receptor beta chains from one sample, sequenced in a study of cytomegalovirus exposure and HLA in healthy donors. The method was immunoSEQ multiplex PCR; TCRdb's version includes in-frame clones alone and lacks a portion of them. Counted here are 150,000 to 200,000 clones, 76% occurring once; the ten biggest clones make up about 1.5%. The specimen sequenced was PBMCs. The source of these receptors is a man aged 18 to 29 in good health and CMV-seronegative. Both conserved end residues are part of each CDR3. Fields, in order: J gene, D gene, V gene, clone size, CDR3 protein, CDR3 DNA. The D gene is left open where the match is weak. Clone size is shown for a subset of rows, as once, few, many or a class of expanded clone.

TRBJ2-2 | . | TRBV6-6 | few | CASSYSRMAGELFF | TGTGCCAGCAGTTACTCGAGGATGGCCGGGGAGCTGTTTTTT
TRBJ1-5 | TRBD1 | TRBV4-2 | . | CASSQVATGSSNQPQHF | TGTGCCAGCAGCCAAGTTGCGACAGGGAGTAGCAATCAGCCCCAGCATTTT
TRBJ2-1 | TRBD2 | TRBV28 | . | CACGRGPPGEQFF | TGTGCCTGCGGGAGGGGTCCCCCGGGTGAGCAGTTCTTC
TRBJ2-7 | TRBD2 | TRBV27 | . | CASSSLAGVNEQYF | TGTGCCAGCAGTTCCCTAGCGGGAGTGAACGAGCAGTACTTC
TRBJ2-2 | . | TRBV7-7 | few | CASSLRTAGPNTGELFF | TGTGCTAGCAGCTTAAGAACGGCAGGGCCGAACACCGGGGAGCTGTTTTTT
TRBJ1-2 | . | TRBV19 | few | CASSIAGQGRGYTF | TGTGCCAGTAGTATAGCTGGGCAGGGTCGTGGCTACACCTTC
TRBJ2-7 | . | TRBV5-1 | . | CASSLYARSSYEQYF | TGCGCCAGCAGCTTGTACGCCCGGAGCTCCTACGAGCAGTACTTC
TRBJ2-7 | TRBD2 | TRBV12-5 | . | CASGRGGSYEQYF | TGTGCTAGTGGGCGGGGGGGATCCTACGAGCAGTACTTC
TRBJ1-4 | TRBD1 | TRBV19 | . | CASCSTGINEKLFF | TGTGCCAGTTGTTCGACAGGGATTAATGAAAAACTGTTTTTT
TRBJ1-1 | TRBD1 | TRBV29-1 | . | CSVRQGTNTEAFF | TGCAGCGTCAGACAGGGGACGAACACTGAAGCTTTCTTT
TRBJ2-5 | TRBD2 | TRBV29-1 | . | CSVARTSGGETQYF | TGCAGCGTTGCCCGGACTAGCGGGGGGGAGACCCAGTACTTC
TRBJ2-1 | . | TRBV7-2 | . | CASSSTSRPYNEQFF | TGTGCCAGCAGCTCCACTAGTCGTCCCTACAATGAGCAGTTCTTC
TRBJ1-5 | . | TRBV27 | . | CASSLSPSGNQPQHF | TGTGCCAGCAGTTTATCCCCCAGCGGCAATCAGCCCCAGCATTTT
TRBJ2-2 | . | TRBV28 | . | CVSQGSSTGELFF | TGTGTCTCGCAAGGGAGTAGCACCGGGGAGCTGTTTTTT
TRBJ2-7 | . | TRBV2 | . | CASSGRGRYEQYF | TGTGCCAGCAGTGGGAGGGGCAGGTACGAGCAGTACTTC
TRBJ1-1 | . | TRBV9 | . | CASSVDPDPLSEAFF | TGTGCCAGCAGCGTAGATCCCGATCCTCTAAGTGAAGCTTTCTTT
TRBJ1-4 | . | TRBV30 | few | CASERSTNEKLFF | TGTGCCTCGGAGAGGTCAACTAATGAAAAACTGTTTTTT
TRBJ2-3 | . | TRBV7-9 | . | CASSLVRDEGDTQYF | TGTGCCAGCAGCTTGGTCCGAGACGAGGGAGATACGCAGTATTTT
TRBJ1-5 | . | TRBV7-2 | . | CASSFVRDSPQHF | TGTGCCAGCAGCTTCGTGAGGGATTCGCCCCAGCATTTT
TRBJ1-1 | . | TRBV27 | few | CASSLGGGVNTEAFF | TGTGCCAGCAGTTTAGGAGGAGGAGTGAACACTGAAGCTTTCTTT
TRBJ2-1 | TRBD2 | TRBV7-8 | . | CASSLGVAGDEQFF | TGTGCCAGCAGCTTAGGGGTAGCGGGAGATGAGCAGTTCTTC
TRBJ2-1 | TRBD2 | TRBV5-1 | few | CASSRAFAAGGIVGNEQFF | TGCGCCAGCAGCCGGGCCTTTGCGGCGGGGGGTATAGTTGGGAATGAGCAGTTCTTC
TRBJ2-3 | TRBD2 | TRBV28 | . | CASRGGTDTQYF | TGTGCCAGCCGGGGGGGCACAGATACGCAGTATTTT
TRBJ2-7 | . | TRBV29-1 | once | CSVFRTVRTYEQYF | TGCAGCGTTTTTAGGACAGTCAGGACCTACGAGCAGTACTTC
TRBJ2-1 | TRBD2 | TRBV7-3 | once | CASSQRESVDEQFF | TGTGCCAGCAGCCAGCGGGAGTCGGTCGATGAGCAGTTCTTC
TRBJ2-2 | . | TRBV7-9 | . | CASSLALIALHTGELFF | TGTGCCAGCAGCTTAGCGCTAATAGCCTTACACACCGGGGAGCTGTTTTTT
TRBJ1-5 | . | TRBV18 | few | CASSPGRPTEWPQHF | TGTGCCAGCTCACCAGGGCGCCCGACCGAGTGGCCCCAGCATTTT
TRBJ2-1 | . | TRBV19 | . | CASKLRSSYNEQFF | TGTGCCAGTAAGCTTAGGAGCTCCTACAATGAGCAGTTCTTC
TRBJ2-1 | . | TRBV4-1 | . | CASSQDGGLYNEQFF | TGCGCCAGCAGCCAAGATGGCGGCCTCTACAATGAGCAGTTCTTC
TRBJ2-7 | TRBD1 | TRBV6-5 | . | CASGRQGSYEQYF | TGTGCCAGCGGGAGACAGGGCTCCTACGAGCAGTACTTC
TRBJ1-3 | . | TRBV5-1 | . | CASSLVADSGNTIYF | TGCGCCAGCAGCTTGGTAGCCGATTCTGGAAACACCATATATTTT
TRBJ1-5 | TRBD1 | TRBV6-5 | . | CASSYLGTGNQPQHF | TGTGCCAGCAGTTACTTGGGGACAGGGAATCAGCCCCAGCATTTT
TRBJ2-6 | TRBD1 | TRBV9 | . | CASSFRDRDSGANVLTF | TGTGCCAGCAGCTTCCGGGACAGGGACTCTGGGGCCAACGTCCTGACTTTC
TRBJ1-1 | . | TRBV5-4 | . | CASSPGGWDTEAFF | TGTGCCAGCAGCCCTGGAGGGTGGGACACTGAAGCTTTCTTT
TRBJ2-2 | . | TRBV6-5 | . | CASSYTGTGELFF | TGTGCCAGCAGTTATACAGGGACCGGGGAGCTGTTTTTT
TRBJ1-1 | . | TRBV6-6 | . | CASSGRGGDTEAFF | TGTGCCAGCAGTGGGAGGGGGGGGGACACTGAAGCTTTCTTT
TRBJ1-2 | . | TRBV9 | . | CASSVEGGRANYGSTF | TGTGCCAGCAGCGTAGAGGGAGGCAGGGCCAACTATGGCTCCACCTTC
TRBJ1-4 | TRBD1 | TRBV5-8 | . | CASSFSGTGIEKLFF | TGTGCCAGCAGCTTCTCCGGGACAGGGATTGAAAAACTGTTTTTT
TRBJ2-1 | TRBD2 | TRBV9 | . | CASSAPLAGGDNEQFF | TGTGCCAGCAGCGCCCCCCTAGCGGGGGGCGACAATGAGCAGTTCTTC
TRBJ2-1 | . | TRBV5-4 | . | CASTLGAAPGEQFF | TGTGCCAGCACCCTTGGGGCGGCGCCGGGTGAGCAGTTCTTC